A single sample is the source of the 16 T cell receptor beta chains below, sequenced in a study of tumor and adjacent non-tumor tissue in lung cancer. No cell sorting was done before RNA was extracted from the tissue. TCRbeta libraries were built with three rounds of nested PCR, modified from ARM-PCR. TCRdb used MiXCR to reprocess the multiplex PCR reads, holding one entry per CDR3 protein. The sample has fewer than 120,000 distinct CDR3 sequences, 84% seen once; the top ten hold 20% to 25%. The sequenced sample consisted of lung tumor tissue. Receptors were obtained from a man between 65 and 80 years old with non-small cell lung cancer.

To note about this clonotype: This could be a read error, since a much larger clone is one nucleotide away. This chain uses TRBV20-1 with TRBJ2-3, with D perhaps being TRBD1 or TRBD2 (5 bases each). The ends were cut back, 3 bases at V and 0 bases at J, with 10 bases in the middle. The CDR3 runs 14 residues. Germline V lookup: CDR1 DFQATT, CDR2 SNEGSKA (reference sequence). The CDR3 region is CSASWDPSTDTQYF. The CDR3 bases are TGCAGTGCTAGCTGGGACCCCAGCACAGATACGCAGTATTTT.

In this sample, this clonotype turned up once. A read error is likely, as this CDR3 ends without the conserved phenylalanine or tryptophan. V and J are TRBV14 and TRBJ2-2; weak D call: TRBD2 (7 bases). The CDR3 runs to 15 residues. CDR1 is SGHDN, CDR2 FVKESK, per germline. The CDR3, as DNA: TGTGCCTGCAGCCAAGTCGGGGGGCACCCCGGGGAGCTGTTTTAT. It translates to CACSQVGGHPGELFY.

In regard to this clonotype: As the CDR3 is not closed by the conserved phenylalanine or tryptophan, this likely results from a read error. Because the CDR3's place on the DNA is in doubt, the DNA is left out and the CDR3 is given as listed by TCRdb. The V gene is TRBV10-3, the J gene TRBJ2-1; the listed D gene, TRBD1, was not tested against the DNA. The CDR3 is made up of 13 amino acids, end residues included. Germline assignment: CDR1 ENHRY and CDR2 SYGVKD. CDR3 in amino acids: CASRDSSYNEQFL.

About this clonotype itself: The junction departs from the called germline gene at one end, perhaps through a read error. The chain uses TRBV2 and TRBJ1-1, with 10 bases matching TRBD1. The germline V gene encodes CDR1 SNHLY and CDR2 FYNNEI. CDR3 length: 14 amino acids. Written as DNA, the CDR3 is TGTGCCAGCACCCGACAGGGGGCAGGGACTGTAGCTTTCTTT. Translated, it gives CASTRQGAGTVAFF.

V usage is TRBV11-2 and J usage is TRBJ2-2; TRBD2 matches 7 bases. The CDR3 consists of 15 residues. Germline values: CDR1 SGHAT, CDR2 FQNNGV. In DNA, the CDR3 is TGTGACAGAAGCCCCCTAGCGGAGGGGACCGGGGAGCTGTTTTTT. Its translation is CDRSPLAEGTGELFF.

Note on this clonotype: A junction end diverges from the germline sequence, so it may reflect a read error. The V call is TRBV4-1, the J call TRBJ2-5, with TRBD2 matching over 11 bases. This CDR3 region has 17 residues. Looked up from germline, CDR1 is MGHRA and CDR2 is YSYEKL. CDR3 in DNA: TGCGCCAGCAACCATGAGGATAGCGGGGGGGCCTGGGAGATCCAGTACTTC. Protein: CASNHEDSGGAWEIQYF.

V usage is TRBV7-2 and J usage is TRBJ2-7; D call uncertain. The CDR3 is 13 residues long. V was cut by 5 bases and J by 7 bases, with 15 bases left in between. Per the germline V gene, CDR1 is SGHTA and CDR2 is FQGNSA. The CDR3 spells CASSIGMPGEQYF. The CDR3, as DNA: TGTGCCAGCAGCATCGGTATGCCTGGGGAGCAGTACTTC.

Remarks on this clonotype: A read error is likely, as this CDR3 ends without the conserved phenylalanine or tryptophan. The genes are TRBV6-1 and TRBJ1-5, with no clear D. The germline gives CDR1 MNHNS, CDR2 SASEGT. The CDR3 totals 14 residues. The CDR3: CASTADGSNHPQHY. The DNA of the CDR3 is TGTGCCAGTACTGCGGACGGGAGCAATCATCCCCAGCATTAT.

With respect to this clonotype: At one of its ends the junction is not consistent with the germline gene, which may arise from a read error. The chain has TRBV28 and TRBJ2-3, with 8 bases lining up with TRBD2. The CDR3 spans 16 residues. In germline, CDR1 is MDHEN, CDR2 SYDVKM. The CDR3 reads CASSFSSGRGIDTLYF. In DNA form, the CDR3 reads TGTGCTAGCAGTTTCTCCAGCGGGAGAGGAATAGATACGCTGTATTTT.

Notes on this clonotype: A junction boundary mismatches the germline segment, possibly from a read error. The chain is built from TRBV6-1 and TRBJ2-6; a weak D match, TRBD1 (6 bases). The CDR3 has 14 amino acids. Germline V gene sequence: CDR1 MNHNS, CDR2 SASEGT. CDR3 nucleotide sequence: TGTGTCAGCAGTAAGGGGGCTGGGGCCAACGTCCTGACTTTC. This codes for CVSSKGAGANVLTF.

Comment on this clonotype: This likely comes from a read error, as the CDR3 has no conserved phenylalanine or tryptophan at its end. The chain couples TRBV11-2 to TRBJ2-3; a possible D gene is TRBD1 (5 bases). Per germline, CDR1 SGHAT and CDR2 FQNNGV. The CDR3 contains 16 residues. This CDR3 reads CASGLTQGGSIDMQYS. The CDR3 DNA follows: TGTGCCAGCGGCTTAACTCAGGGTGGAAGCATAGATATGCAGTATTCT.

In regard to this clonotype: The final CDR3 position lacks the conserved phenylalanine or tryptophan, pointing to a likely read error. The chain employs TRBV29-1 and TRBJ1-2, with D unclear. The CDR3 has 14 residues. Per the germline V gene, CDR1 is SQVTM and CDR2 is ANQGSEA. The CDR3 DNA sequence: TGCAGCGCCGGGCAGATAGACTACAACTATGACTACACCTTA. Translating gives CSAGQIDYNYDYTL.

On this clonotype itself: This may be a read error, as it is one base from a much larger clone. Here the CDR3 omits its conserved ending phenylalanine or tryptophan, so a read error is the likely source. The chain is built from TRBV20-1 and TRBJ1-3; D not resolved. The V end was cut by 1 base, the J end by 1 base, with 5 bases between. The CDR3 runs to 13 residues. CDR1 and CDR2 (germline): DFQATT, SNEGSKA (reference sequence). The CDR3 reads CSARGLSGNTIYS. DNA for the CDR3: TGCAGTGCTAGAGGGCTATCTGGAAACACCATATATTCT.

Worth noting for this clonotype: Sequence at one end of the junction differs from germline and may be a read error. The genes are TRBV20-1 and TRBJ2-7, with D perhaps matching TRBD1 or TRBD2 (6 bases each). The germline CDR1 and CDR2 sequences are DFQATT and SNEGSKA (reference sequence). The CDR3 runs 16 residues. In DNA form, the CDR3 reads TGCAATGCTAGTAATCCGCCCGGGGGCGGTACCTACGAGCAGTACTTC. It codes for CNASNPPGGGTYEQYF.

The chain links TRBV12-3 or TRBV12-4 to TRBJ1-1; no clear D. The CDR3 is 13 residues long. Trimming pared 10 bases from V and 3 bases from J, leaving 15 bases between. The CDR3 nucleotides read TGTGCCATCGCTGTTGACTCGCACACTGAAGCTTTCTTT. This sequence encodes CAIAVDSHTEAFF.

In its sample, this clonotype was seen many times. The chain links TRBV5-1 to TRBJ1-5, with D perhaps TRBD1 (5 bases). V lost 0 bases to trimming and J lost 3 bases, with 10 bases between them. The CDR3 spans 15 residues. Germline CDR1 reads SGHRS; CDR2 reads YFSETQ. CDR3: CASSLDGGDNQPQHF. The CDR3 DNA reads TGCGCCAGCAGCTTGGATGGGGGGGACAATCAGCCCCAGCATTTT.